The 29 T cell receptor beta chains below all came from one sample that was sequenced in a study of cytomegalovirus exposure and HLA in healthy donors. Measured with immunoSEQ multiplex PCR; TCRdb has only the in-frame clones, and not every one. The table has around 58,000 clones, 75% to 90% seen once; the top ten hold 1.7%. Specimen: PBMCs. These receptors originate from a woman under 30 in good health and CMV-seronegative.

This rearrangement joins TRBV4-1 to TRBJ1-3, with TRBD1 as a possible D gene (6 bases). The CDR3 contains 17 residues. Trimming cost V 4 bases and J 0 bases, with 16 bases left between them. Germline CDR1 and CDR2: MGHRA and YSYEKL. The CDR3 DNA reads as TGCGCCAGCAGCCTACGGGACACATCTCTCTCTGGAAACACCATATATTTT. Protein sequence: CASSLRDTSLSGNTIYF.

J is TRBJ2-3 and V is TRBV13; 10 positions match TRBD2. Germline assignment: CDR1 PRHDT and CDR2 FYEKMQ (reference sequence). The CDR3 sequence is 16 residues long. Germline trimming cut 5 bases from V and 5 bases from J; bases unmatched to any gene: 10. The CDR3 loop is CASSAKLAGSRDTQYF. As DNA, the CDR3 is TGTGCCAGCAGCGCCAAACTAGCGGGGAGTAGAGATACGCAGTATTTT.

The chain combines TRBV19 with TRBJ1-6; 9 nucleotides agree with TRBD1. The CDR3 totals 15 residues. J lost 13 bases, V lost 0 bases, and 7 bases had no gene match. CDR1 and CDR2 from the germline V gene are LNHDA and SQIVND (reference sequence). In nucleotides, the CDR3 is TGTGCCAGTAGTATAGATACAGGGGGCGAACCTCCCCTCCACTTT. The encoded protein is CASSIDTGGEPPLHF.

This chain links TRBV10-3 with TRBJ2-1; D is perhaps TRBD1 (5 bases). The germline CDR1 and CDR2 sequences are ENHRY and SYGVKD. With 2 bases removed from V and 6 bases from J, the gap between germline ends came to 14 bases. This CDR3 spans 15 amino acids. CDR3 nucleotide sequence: TGTGCCATCAGTGAGACGGACATCGATAGCAATGAGCAGTTCTTC. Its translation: CAISETDIDSNEQFF.

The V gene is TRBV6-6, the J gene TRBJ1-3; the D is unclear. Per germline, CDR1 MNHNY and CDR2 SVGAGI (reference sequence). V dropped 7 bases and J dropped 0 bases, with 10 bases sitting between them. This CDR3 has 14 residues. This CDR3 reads CASIGGYSGNTIYF. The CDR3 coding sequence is TGTGCCAGCATCGGAGGTTACTCTGGAAACACCATATATTTT.

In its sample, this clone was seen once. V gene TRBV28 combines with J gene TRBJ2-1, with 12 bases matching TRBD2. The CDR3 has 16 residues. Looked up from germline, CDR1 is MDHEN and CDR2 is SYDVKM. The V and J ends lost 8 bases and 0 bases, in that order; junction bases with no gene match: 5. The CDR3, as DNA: TGTGCCAGCGGCCAACTAGCGGGAGGCTCCTACAATGAGCAGTTCTTC. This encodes CASGQLAGGSYNEQFF. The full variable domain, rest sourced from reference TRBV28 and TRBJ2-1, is DVKVTQSSRYLVKRTGEKVFLECVQDMDHENMFWYRQDPGLGLRLIYFSYDVKMKEKGDIPEGYSVSREKKERFSLILESASTNQTSMYLCASGQLAGGSYNEQFFGPGTRLTVL.

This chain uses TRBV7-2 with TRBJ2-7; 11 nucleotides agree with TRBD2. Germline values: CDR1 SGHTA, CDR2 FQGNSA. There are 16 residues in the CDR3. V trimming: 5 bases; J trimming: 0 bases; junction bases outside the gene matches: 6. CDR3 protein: CASSPRLAGSSYEQYF. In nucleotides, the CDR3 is TGTGCCAGCAGCCCGAGACTAGCGGGGAGCTCCTACGAGCAGTACTTC.

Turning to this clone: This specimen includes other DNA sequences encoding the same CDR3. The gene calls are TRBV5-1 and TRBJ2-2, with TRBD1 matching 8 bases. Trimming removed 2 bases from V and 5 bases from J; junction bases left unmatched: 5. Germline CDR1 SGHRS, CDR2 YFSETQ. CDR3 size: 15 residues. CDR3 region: CASSFTGGNTGELFF. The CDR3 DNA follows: TGCGCCAGCAGCTTTACAGGGGGAAATACCGGGGAGCTGTTTTTT.

The CDR3 here is CASSVGLMGGSEKLFF. The CDR3 coding sequence is TGTGCCAGCAGCGTAGGGTTGATGGGGGGGAGTGAAAAACTGTTTTTT. The chain has TRBV9 and TRBJ1-4; a possible D gene is TRBD1 (5 bases). This CDR3 region has 16 residues. V was trimmed by 0 bases and J by 7 bases, leaving 16 bases between them. In germline, CDR1 is SGDLS, CDR2 YYNGEE. The whole variable domain, remainder taken from reference TRBV9 and TRBJ1-4, is DSGVTQTPKHLITATGQRVTLRCSPRSGDLSVYWYQQSLDQGLQFLIQYYNGEERAKGNILERFSAQQFPDLHSELNLSSLELGDSALYFCASSVGLMGGSEKLFFGSGTQLSVL.

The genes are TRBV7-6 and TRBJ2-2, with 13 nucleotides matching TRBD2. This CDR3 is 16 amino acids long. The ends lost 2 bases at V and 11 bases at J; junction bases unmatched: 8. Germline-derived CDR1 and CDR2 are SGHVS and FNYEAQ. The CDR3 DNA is TGTGCCAGCAGCTTAATCGCGACTAGCGGGGGGCAAGAGCTGTTTTTT. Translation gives CASSLIATSGGQELFF.

The CDR3: CASSDNGGTDTQYF. The CDR3 nucleotides are TGTGCCAGCAGTGACAATGGCGGGACAGATACGCAGTATTTT. The rearrangement uses TRBV2 and TRBJ2-3, with a tentative D call TRBD2 (5 bases). In germline, CDR1 is SNHLY, CDR2 FYNNEI. V shed 3 bases and J shed 3 bases, with 10 bases lying between them. The CDR3 is 14 amino acids.

CDR3 coding DNA: TGCGCCAGCAGCCTTTCCCTTGACTATGGCTACACCTTC. Protein product: CASSLSLDYGYTF. The V and J genes are TRBV4-3 and TRBJ1-2; no clear D gene. CDR3 size: 13 residues. CDR1 is LGHNA and CDR2 is YSLEER in the germline V gene. V was pared by 4 bases and J by 3 bases, with 9 bases between.

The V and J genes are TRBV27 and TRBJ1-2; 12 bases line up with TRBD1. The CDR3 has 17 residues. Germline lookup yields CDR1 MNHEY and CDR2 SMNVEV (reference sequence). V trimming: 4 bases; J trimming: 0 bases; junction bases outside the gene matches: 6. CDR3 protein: CASSSLGQGAANYGYTF. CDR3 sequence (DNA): TGTGCCAGCAGTTCTCTGGGACAGGGGGCCGCTAACTATGGCTACACCTTC.

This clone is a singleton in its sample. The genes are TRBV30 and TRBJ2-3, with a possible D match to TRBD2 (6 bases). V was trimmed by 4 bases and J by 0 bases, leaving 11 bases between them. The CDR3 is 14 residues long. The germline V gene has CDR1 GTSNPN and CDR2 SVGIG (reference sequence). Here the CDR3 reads CAWTRGRSTDTQYF. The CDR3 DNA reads TGTGCCTGGACTCGTGGGAGGAGCACAGATACGCAGTATTTT. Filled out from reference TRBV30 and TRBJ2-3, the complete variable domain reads SQTIHQWPATLVQPVGSPLSLECTVEGTSNPNLYWYRQAAGRGLQLLFYSVGIGQISSEVPQNLSASRPQDRQFILSSKKLLLSDSGFYLCAWTRGRSTDTQYFGPGTRLTVL.

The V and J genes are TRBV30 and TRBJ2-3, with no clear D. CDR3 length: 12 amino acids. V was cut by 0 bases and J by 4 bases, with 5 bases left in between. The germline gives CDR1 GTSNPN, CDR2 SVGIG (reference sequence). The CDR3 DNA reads TGTGCCTGGAGTGTATCCGCAGATACGCAGTATTTT. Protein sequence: CAWSVSADTQYF. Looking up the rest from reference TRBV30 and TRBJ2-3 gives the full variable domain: SQTIHQWPATLVQPVGSPLSLECTVEGTSNPNLYWYRQAAGRGLQLLFYSVGIGQISSEVPQNLSASRPQDRQFILSSKKLLLSDSGFYLCAWSVSADTQYFGPGTRLTVL.

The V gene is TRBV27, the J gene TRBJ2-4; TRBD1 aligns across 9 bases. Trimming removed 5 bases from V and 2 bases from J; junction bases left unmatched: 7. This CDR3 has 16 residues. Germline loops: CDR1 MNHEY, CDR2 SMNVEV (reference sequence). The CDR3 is CASSHRQGGSKNIQYF. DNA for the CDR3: TGTGCCAGCAGTCATCGACAGGGGGGGTCCAAAAACATTCAGTACTTC.

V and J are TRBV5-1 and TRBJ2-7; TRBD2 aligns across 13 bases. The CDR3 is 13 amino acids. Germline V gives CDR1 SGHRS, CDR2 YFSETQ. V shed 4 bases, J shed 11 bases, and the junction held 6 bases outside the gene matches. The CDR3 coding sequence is TGCGCCAGCAGCACGGGGACTAGCGGGATGGAGTACTTC. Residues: CASSTGTSGMEYF.

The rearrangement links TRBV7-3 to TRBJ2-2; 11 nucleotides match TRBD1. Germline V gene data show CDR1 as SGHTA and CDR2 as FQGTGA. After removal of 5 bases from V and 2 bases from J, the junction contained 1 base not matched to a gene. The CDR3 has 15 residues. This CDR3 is CASSRTGGNTGELFF. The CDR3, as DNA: TGTGCCAGCAGCCGGACAGGGGGCAACACCGGGGAGCTGTTTTTT.

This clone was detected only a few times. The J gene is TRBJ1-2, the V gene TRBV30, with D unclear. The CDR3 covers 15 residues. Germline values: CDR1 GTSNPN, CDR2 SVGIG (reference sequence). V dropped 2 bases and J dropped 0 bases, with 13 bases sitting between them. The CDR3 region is CAWSYGSIPNYGYTF. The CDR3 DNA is TGTGCCTGGAGTTACGGGTCGATCCCTAACTATGGCTACACCTTC.

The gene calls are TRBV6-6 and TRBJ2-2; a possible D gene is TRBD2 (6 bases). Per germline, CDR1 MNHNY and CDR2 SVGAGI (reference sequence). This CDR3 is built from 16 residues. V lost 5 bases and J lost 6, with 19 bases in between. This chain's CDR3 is CASSPSAQGGAGELFF. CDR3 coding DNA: TGTGCCAGCAGTCCTTCCGCTCAGGGAGGCGCCGGGGAGCTGTTTTTT.

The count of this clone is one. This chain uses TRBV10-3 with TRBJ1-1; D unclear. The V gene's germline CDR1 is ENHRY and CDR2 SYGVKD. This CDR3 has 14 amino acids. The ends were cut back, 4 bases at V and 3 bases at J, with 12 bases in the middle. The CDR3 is CAISGVGGYTEAFF. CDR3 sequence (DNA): TGTGCCATCAGTGGAGTAGGCGGTTACACTGAAGCTTTCTTT.

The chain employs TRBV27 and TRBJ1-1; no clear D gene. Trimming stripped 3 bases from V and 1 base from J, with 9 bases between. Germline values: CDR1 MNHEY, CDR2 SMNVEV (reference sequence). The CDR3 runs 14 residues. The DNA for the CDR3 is TGTGCCAGCAGTTTTCGTCGGTCGAACACTGAAGCTTTCTTT. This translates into CASSFRRSNTEAFF.

CDR3 region: CSVEGGDEKLFF. In nucleotides, the CDR3 is TGCAGCGTGGAGGGAGGGGATGAAAAACTGTTTTTT. This chain links TRBV29-1 with TRBJ1-4, with D perhaps matching TRBD1 (5 bases). CDR1 is SQVTM and CDR2 is ANQGSEA in the germline V gene. Trimming pared 6 bases from V and 6 bases from J, leaving 11 bases between. This CDR3 is 12 amino acids long.

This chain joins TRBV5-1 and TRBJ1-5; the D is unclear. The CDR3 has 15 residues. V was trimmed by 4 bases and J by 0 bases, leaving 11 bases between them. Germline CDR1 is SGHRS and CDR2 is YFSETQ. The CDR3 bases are TGCGCCAGCAGCCCCGGGATTAATAGCAATCAGCCCCAGCATTTT. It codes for CASSPGINSNQPQHF.

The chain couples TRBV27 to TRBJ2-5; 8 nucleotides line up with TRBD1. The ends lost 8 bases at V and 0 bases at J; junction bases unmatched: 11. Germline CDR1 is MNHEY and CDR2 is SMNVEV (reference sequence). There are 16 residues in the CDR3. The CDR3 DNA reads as TGTGCCAGCGCCCTCGGGACAGGAATAAACCAAGAGACCCAGTACTTC. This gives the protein CASALGTGINQETQYF.

The CDR3 protein is CASSLLGEAETQYF. In DNA form, the CDR3 reads TGTGCCAGCAGCTTATTGGGGGAGGCGGAGACCCAGTACTTC. This sequence joins TRBV7-2 and TRBJ2-5, with a weak D call TRBD2 (6 bases). Between the trimmed V and J ends, which lost 2 bases and 5 bases, there was a span of 12 bases. This CDR3 comprises 14 residues. The germline gives CDR1 SGHTA, CDR2 FQGNSA.

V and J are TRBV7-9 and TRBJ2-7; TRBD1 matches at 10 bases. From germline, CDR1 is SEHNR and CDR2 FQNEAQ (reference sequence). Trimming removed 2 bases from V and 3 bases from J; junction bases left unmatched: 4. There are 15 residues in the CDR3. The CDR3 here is CASSLLGQGIYEQYF. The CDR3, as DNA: TGTGCCAGCAGCTTATTGGGACAGGGGATCTACGAGCAGTACTTC.

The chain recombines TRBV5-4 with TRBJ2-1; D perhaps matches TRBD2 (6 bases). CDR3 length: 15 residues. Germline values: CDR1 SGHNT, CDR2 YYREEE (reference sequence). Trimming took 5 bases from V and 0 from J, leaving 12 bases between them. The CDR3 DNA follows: TGTGCCAGCAGTAGCGGAACTAGCTCCTACAATGAGCAGTTCTTC. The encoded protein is CASSSGTSSYNEQFF.

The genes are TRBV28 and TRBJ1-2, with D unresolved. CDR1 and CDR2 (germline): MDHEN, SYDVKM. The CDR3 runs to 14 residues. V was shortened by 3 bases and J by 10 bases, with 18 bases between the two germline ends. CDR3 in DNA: TGTGCCAGCAGTTTGGAGTATCCTTATGGCGACTACACCTTC. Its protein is CASSLEYPYGDYTF.